This record covers a single TCR beta chain. This entry is derived from a study of T cells expressing NK-cell markers. Study-wide context: Sequencing of TCR beta repertoires drew on sorted CD3+CD56+NKG2C+, CD3+CD56+NKG2C- and CD3+CD56-NKG2C+ T cells.

TCRdb re-called the 5' RACE reads and gives one entry per CDR3 protein, without DNA. The sample has 300,000 to 450,000 distinct CDR3 sequences. Germline values: CDR1 MNHNS, CDR2 SASEGT. There are 20 residues in the CDR3. The chain has TRBV6-1 and TRBJ2-4; TCRdb reports TRBD2, a call that lacks DNA to check it against. The sample was blood T cells: a sorted CD56 or NKG2C T cell subset, CD4+ or CD8+ T cells, or bulk PBMC T cells (not recorded which). This receptor was identified in a man between 18 and 69 years old in good health. The CDR3 here is CASSEVRRTQGLGAKNIQYF.